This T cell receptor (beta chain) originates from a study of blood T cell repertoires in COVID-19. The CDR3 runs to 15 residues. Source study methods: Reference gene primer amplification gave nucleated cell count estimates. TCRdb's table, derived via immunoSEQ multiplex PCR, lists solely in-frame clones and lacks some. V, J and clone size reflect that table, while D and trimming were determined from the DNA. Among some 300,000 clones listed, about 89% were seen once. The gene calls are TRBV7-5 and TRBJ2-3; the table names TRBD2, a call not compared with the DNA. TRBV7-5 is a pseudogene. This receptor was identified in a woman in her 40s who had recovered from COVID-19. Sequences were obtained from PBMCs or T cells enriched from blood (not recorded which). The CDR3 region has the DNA TGTGCCAGAAGCTTACGACTAGCGCCAGGGGATACGCAGTATTTT. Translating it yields CARSLRLAPGDTQYF.